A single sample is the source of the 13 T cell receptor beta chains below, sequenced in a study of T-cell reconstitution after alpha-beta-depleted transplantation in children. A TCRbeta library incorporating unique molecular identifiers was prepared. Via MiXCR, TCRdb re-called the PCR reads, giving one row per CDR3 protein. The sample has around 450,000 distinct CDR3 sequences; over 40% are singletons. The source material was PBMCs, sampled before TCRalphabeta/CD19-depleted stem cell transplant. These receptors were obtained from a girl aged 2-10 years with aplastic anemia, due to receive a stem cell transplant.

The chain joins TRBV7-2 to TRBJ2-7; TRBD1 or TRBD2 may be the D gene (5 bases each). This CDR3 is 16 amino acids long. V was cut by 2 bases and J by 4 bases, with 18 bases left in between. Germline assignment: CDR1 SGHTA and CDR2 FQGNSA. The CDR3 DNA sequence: TGTGCCAGCAGCTTAATATCGGGACCGAGCCTTTACGAGCAGTACTTC. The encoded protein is CASSLISGPSLYEQYF.

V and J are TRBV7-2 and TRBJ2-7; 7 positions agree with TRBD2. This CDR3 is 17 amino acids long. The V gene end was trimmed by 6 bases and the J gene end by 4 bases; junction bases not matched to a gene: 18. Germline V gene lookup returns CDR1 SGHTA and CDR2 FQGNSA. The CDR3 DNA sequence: TGTGCCAGCAGTTACTACGACTCTGGCGGGAGACGGTACGAGCAGTACTTC. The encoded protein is CASSYYDSGGRRYEQYF.

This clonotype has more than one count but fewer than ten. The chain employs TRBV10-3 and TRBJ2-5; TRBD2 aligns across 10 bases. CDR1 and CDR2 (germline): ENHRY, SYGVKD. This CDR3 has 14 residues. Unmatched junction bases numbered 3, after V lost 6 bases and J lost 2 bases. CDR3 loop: CAISLSGGQETQYF. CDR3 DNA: TGTGCCATCAGCCTTAGCGGGGGGCAAGAGACCCAGTACTTC.

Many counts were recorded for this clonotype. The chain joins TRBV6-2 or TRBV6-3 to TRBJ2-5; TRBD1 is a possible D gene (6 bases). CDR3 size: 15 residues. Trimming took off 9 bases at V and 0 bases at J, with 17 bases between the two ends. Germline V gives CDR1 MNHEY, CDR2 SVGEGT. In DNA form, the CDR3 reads TGTGCCAGTCAAATTCGGACAGCGTACCAAGAGACCCAGTACTTC. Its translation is CASQIRTAYQETQYF.

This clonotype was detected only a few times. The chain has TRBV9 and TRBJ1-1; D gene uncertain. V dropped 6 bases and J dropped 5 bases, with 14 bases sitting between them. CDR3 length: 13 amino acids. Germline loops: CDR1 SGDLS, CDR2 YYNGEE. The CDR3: CASNTILGTEAFF. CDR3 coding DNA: TGTGCCAGCAATACGATCTTGGGAACTGAAGCTTTCTTT.

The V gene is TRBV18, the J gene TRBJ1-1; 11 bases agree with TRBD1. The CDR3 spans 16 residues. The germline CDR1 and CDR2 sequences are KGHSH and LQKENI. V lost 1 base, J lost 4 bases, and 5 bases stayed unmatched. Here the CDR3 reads CASSPRAGTGGTEAFF. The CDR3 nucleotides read TGTGCCAGCTCACCACGGGCCGGGACAGGGGGCACTGAAGCTTTCTTT.

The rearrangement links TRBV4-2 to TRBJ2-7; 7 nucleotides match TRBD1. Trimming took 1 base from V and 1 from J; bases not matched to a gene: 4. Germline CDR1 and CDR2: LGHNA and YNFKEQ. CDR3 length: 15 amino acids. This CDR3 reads CASSQVLDRSYEQYF. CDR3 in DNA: TGTGCCAGCAGCCAAGTTCTGGACAGGTCCTACGAGCAGTACTTC.

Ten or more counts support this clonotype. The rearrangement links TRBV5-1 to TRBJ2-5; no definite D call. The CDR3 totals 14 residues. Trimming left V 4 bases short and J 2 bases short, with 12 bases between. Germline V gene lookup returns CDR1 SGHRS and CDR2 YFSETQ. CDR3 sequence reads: CASSPGYPQETQYF. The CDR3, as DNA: TGCGCCAGCAGCCCTGGGTACCCTCAAGAGACCCAGTACTTC. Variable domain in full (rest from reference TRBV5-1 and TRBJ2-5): KAGVTQTPRYLIKTRGQQVTLSCSPISGHRSVSWYQQTPGQGLQFLFEYFSETQRNKGNFPGRFSGRQFSNSRSEMNVSTLELGDSALYLCASSPGYPQETQYFGPGTRLLVL.

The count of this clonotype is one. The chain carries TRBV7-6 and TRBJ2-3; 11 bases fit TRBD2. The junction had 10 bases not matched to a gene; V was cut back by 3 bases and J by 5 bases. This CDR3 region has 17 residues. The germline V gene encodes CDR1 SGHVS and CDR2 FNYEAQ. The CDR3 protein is CASSFSPSGGIGDTQYF. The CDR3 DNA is TGTGCCAGCAGCTTTTCTCCTAGCGGGGGGATCGGAGATACGCAGTATTTT.

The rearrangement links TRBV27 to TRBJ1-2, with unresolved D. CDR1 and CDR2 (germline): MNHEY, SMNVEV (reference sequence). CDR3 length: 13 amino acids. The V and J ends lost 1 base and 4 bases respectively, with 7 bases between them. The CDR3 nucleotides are TGTGCCAGCAGTTTATTAACGGGCTATGGCTACACCTTC. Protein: CASSLLTGYGYTF.

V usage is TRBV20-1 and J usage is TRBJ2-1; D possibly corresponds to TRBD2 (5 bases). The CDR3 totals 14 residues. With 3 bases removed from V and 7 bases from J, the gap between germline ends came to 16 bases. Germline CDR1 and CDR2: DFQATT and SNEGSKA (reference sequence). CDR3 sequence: CSASRGNRGNEQFF. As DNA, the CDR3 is TGCAGTGCTAGTCGAGGAAACCGAGGGAATGAGCAGTTCTTC.

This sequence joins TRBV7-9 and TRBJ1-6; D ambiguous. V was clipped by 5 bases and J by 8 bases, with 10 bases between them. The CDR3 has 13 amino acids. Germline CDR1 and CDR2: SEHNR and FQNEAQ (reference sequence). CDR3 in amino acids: CASSPSRYSPLHF. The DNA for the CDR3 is TGTGCCAGCAGCCCCTCCCGGTATTCACCCCTCCACTTT.

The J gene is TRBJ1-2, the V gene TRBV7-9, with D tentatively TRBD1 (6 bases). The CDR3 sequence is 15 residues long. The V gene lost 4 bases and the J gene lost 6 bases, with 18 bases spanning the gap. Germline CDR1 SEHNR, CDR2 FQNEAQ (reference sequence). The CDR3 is CASSSNLGQPDGYTF. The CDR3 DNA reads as TGTGCCAGCAGCTCGAACCTCGGACAGCCGGATGGCTACACCTTC.